The 5 T cell receptor beta chains listed next were all sequenced from one sample in a study of blood T cells in healthy people across ages. Alongside a J-beta primer mix, a sample-barcoded 5' primer served in a second PCR lasting about 6 to 12 cycles. TCRdb passed the 5' RACE reads through MiXCR, listing each CDR3 protein once. The sample holds about 1.1 million distinct CDR3 sequences, roughly two fifths seen once. The sequenced sample was blood. The receptors come from a man between 18 and 35 years old in good health.

The chain has TRBV14 and TRBJ1-2; tentative D call: TRBD1 (5 bases). In germline, CDR1 is SGHDN, CDR2 FVKESK. With 4 bases removed from V and 3 bases from J, the gap between germline ends came to 18 bases. The CDR3 extends over 16 amino acids. CDR3 in DNA: TGTGCCAGCAGCCCGTTGGGGGGGAAGAGCGACTATGGCTACACCTTC. It translates to CASSPLGGKSDYGYTF.

This clonotype was detected a few times. The chain couples TRBV20-1 to TRBJ2-7, with 8 nucleotides matching TRBD1. The CDR3 totals 13 residues. Germline V lookup: CDR1 DFQATT, CDR2 SNEGSKA (reference sequence). The junction had 6 bases not matched to a gene; V was cut back by 1 base and J by 7 bases. CDR3 region: CSARGQGTGEQYF. The CDR3 region has the DNA TGCAGTGCTAGAGGACAGGGGACGGGGGAGCAGTACTTC.

Turning to this clonotype: Sequence at one end of the junction differs from germline and may be a read error. The chain links TRBV7-2 to TRBJ1-2; 8 bases map to TRBD1. CDR3 size: 15 residues. The germline V gene has CDR1 SGHTA and CDR2 FQGNSA. The CDR3 coding sequence is TGTGCCAGCAGCTCAGCGGACAGGGAGAAGAGAGGCTACAACTTC. It encodes CASSSADREKRGYNF.

The chain carries TRBV2 and TRBJ1-5; TRBD1 aligns across 8 bases. The CDR3 covers 20 residues. Germline CDR1 is SNHLY and CDR2 is FYNNEI. V lost 4 bases, J lost 9 bases, and 26 bases stayed unmatched. CDR3 amino acids: CASSATQGAKGTITYRPQHF. The CDR3 DNA sequence: TGTGCCAGCAGTGCTACGCAGGGGGCCAAGGGAACTATTACTTATCGGCCCCAGCATTTT.

The V call is TRBV10-3, the J call TRBJ2-1; unclear D gene. CDR3 size: 15 residues. Per germline, CDR1 ENHRY and CDR2 SYGVKD. V was pared by 0 bases and J by 4 bases, with 10 bases between. CDR3 nucleotides: TGTGCCATCAGTGAGTCCCGGACCCCGTACAATGAGCAGTTCTTC. Its protein product is CAISESRTPYNEQFF.